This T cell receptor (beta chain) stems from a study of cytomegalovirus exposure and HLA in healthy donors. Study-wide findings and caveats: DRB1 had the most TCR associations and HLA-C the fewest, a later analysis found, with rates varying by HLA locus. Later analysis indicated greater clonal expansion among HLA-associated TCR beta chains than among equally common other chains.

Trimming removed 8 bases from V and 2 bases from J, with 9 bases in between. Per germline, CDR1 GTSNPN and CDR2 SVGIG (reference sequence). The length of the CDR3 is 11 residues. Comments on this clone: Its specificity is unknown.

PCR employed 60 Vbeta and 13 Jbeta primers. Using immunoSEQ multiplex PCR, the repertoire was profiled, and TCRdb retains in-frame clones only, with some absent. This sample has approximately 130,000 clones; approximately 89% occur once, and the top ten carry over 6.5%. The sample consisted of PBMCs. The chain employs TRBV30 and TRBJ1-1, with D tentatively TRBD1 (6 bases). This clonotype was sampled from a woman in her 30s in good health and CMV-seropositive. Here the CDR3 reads CAGDINTEAFF. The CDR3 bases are TGTGCCGGGGACATTAACACTGAAGCTTTCTTT.